This TCR beta chain was captured by sequencing in a study of beta chain features in type 1 diabetes. Study background: Sorted cells numbering some 110 million were examined across all samples. Study-wide points: A closer apparent resemblance between naive, central memory and Treg TCRB repertoires was seen in patients than in healthy donors. HLA effects on TCRB rearrangement stayed unresolved here. Cells with high TCR expression could be over-represented when cDNA is sequenced.

This clone was detected a few times. Its antigen remains unidentified. This CDR3 is 16 amino acids long. CDR1 and CDR2 (germline): SGHTA, FQGNSA. With 1 base clipped from V and 5 bases from J, the junction kept 8 bases outside the gene matches. The sequenced template was cDNA made from the entire isolated RNA. Using immunoSEQ multiplex PCR, the repertoire was profiled, and TCRdb retains in-frame clones only, with some absent. The sample yields about 370,000 clones, roughly 16% seen once. The chain is built from TRBV7-2 and TRBJ2-7; 10 positions agree with TRBD1. This receptor was identified in a woman aged 18 to 35 in good health. Sequencing was done on a sample of naive CD4+ T cells from blood. The CDR3 nucleotides read TGTGCCAGCAGCTTAGTGAGACAGGGGGCATTAGACGAGCAGTACTTC. Translation: CASSLVRQGALDEQYF.